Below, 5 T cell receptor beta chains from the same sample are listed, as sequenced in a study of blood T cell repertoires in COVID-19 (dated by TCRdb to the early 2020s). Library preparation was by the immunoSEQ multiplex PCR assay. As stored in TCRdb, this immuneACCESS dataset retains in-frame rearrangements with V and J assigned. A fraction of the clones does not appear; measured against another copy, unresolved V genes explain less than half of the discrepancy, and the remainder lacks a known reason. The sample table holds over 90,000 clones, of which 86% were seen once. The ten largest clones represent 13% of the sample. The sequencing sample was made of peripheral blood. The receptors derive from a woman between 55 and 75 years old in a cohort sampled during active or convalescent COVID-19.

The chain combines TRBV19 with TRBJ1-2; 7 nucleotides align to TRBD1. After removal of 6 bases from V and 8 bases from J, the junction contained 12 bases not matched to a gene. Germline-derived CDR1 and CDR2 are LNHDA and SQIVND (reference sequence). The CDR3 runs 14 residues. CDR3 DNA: TGTGCCAGTAGCCAGTCGACAGGGTTAGAAGGCTACACCTTC. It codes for CASSQSTGLEGYTF.

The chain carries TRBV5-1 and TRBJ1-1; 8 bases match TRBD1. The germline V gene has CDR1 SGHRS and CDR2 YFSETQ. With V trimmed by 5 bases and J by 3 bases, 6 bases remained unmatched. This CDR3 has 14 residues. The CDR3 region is CASSWMDRDTEAFF. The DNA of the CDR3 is TGCGCCAGCAGTTGGATGGACAGGGACACTGAAGCTTTCTTT.

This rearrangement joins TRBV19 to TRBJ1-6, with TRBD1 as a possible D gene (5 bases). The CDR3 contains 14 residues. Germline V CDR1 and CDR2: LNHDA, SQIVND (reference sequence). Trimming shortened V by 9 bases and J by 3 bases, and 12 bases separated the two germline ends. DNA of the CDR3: TGTGCCAGCTCAGACAGCAACTATAATTCACCCCTCCACTTT. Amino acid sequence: CASSDSNYNSPLHF.

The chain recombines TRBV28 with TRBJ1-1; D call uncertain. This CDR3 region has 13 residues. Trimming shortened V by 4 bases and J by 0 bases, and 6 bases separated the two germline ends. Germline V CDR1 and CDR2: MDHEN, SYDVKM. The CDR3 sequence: CASSSVMNTEAFF. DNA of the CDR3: TGTGCCAGCAGTTCGGTAATGAACACTGAAGCTTTCTTT.

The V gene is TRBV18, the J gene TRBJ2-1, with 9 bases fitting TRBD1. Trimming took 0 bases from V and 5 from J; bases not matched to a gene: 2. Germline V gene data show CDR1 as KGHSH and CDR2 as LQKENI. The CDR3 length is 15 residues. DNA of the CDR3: TGTGCCAGCTCACCACCGGGACAGGGAAACAATGAGCAGTTCTTC. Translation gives CASSPPGQGNNEQFF.